The TCR beta chain under discussion was sequenced for a study of monozygotic twins with inflammatory bowel disease. On this clonotype: As yet, its antigen is unknown.

Study observations and caveats: Other individuals had fewer clonotypes in common with IBD patients than with healthy twins, especially with disease activity. Immunosuppressive treatments differing between patients may have added repertoire variability.

Germline CDR1 reads SGHVS; CDR2 reads FNYEAQ. The CDR3 runs 13 residues. For every sample, eight separate reactions were used to make cDNA. TCRdb reprocessed the 5' RACE reads and keeps a single row for each CDR3 protein, giving no DNA. This sample's clone table lists approximately 300,000 distinct CDR3 sequences. The clonotype comes from a human donor with ulcerative colitis or Crohn's disease, or a healthy co-twin of an affected twin (not recorded which). The genes are TRBV7-6 and TRBJ2-7; with no DNA, the TCRdb D assignment of TRBD1 cannot be verified. Sequenced material: blood. The chain's CDR3 is CASSAGQGGEQYF.